The T cell receptor (beta chain) described here comes from a study of T cell responses to AZD1222 COVID-19 vaccine. Germline CDR1 MNHNS, CDR2 SASEGT. CDR3 length: 13 residues. Trimming took 3 bases from V and 8 from J, leaving 10 bases between them. TCRdb's copy holds only in-frame clones and misses some; the assay was immunoSEQ multiplex PCR. The sample shows some 96,000 clones, roughly 89% of them seen only once. The V and J genes are TRBV6-1 and TRBJ1-4; no firm D call. This clonotype was sampled from an adult in good health. The source was peripheral blood, collected on day 0 of AZD1222 vaccination. Written as DNA, the CDR3 is TGTGCCAGCAGTGACCCCGTGAGGGAAAAACTGTTTTTT. Protein: CASSDPVREKLFF.